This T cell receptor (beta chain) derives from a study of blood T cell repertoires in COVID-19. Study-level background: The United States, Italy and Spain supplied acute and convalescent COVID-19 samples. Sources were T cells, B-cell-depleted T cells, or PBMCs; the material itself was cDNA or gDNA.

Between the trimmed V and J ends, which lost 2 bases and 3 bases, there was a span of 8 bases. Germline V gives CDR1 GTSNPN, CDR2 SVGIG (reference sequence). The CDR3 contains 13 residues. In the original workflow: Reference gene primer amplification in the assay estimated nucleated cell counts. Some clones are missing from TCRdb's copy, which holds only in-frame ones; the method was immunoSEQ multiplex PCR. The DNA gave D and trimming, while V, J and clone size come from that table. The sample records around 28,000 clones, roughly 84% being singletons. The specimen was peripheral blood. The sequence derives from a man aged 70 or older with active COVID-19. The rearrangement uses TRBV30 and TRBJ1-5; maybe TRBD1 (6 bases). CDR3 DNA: TGTGCCTGGAGTCCAGGGGTCAATCAGCCCCAGCATTTT. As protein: CAWSPGVNQPQHF.